The 14 T cell receptor beta chains given below trace back to one sample, sequenced in a study of blood T cell dynamics during melanoma immunotherapy. Produced via immunoSEQ multiplex PCR; TCRdb's table is partial and in-frame only. The sample consists of thousands of clones, approximately 83% of them appearing once. Time point described: week 3, after first cycle of checkpoint inhibitor. Sequences were derived from blood, sampled from a patient treated with checkpoint blockade. The receptors stem from a human donor with melanoma.

The chain has TRBV14 and TRBJ1-2, with a tentative D call TRBD1 (5 bases). The CDR3 length is 14 residues. Germline V gene data show CDR1 as SGHDN and CDR2 as FVKESK. V shed 6 bases and J shed 3 bases, with 14 bases lying between them. The chain's CDR3 is CASRRTPLYYGYTF. CDR3 in DNA: TGTGCCAGCAGGCGGACACCCTTATACTATGGCTACACCTTC.

This clone was seen only once. V usage is TRBV29-1 and J usage is TRBJ1-1; perhaps TRBD1 as D (6 bases). The germline CDR1 and CDR2 sequences are SQVTM and ANQGSEA. The CDR3 has 14 residues. V lost 6 bases to trimming and J lost 5 bases, with 19 bases between them. CDR3: CSVDFGNRATEAFF. CDR3 DNA sequence: TGCAGCGTCGACTTCGGTAACAGGGCAACTGAAGCTTTCTTT.

CDR3 loop: CASSRRQARTQYF. Written as DNA, the CDR3 is TGTGCCAGCAGCCGGAGACAGGCCCGTACGCAGTATTTT. The V and J genes are TRBV7-2 and TRBJ2-3; possibly TRBD1 for D (6 bases). In germline, CDR1 is SGHTA, CDR2 FQGNSA. Trimming pared 5 bases from V and 8 bases from J, leaving 14 bases between. CDR3 length equals 13 residues.

The V gene is TRBV10-3, the J gene TRBJ2-7; 8 positions agree with TRBD1. CDR1 is ENHRY and CDR2 is SYGVKD in the germline V gene. The V and J ends lost 5 bases and 4 bases, in that order; junction bases with no gene match: 7. The CDR3 spans 14 residues. The CDR3 loop is CAISTAGQDYEQYF. CDR3 bases: TGTGCCATCAGTACCGCGGGACAGGATTACGAGCAGTACTTC.

The chain has TRBV30 and TRBJ1-4, with unresolved D. This CDR3 has 12 residues. The germline gives CDR1 GTSNPN, CDR2 SVGIG (reference sequence). Trimming took off 2 bases at V and 7 bases at J, with 8 bases between the two ends. The CDR3 protein is CAWSFRGEKLFF. The CDR3 DNA follows: TGTGCCTGGAGTTTCCGGGGTGAAAAACTGTTTTTT.

The chain couples TRBV9 to TRBJ2-2; D is undetermined. Per germline, CDR1 SGDLS and CDR2 YYNGEE. CDR3 length equals 14 residues. The germline V and J ends were trimmed by 3 bases and 1 base, with 7 bases remaining between them. In DNA, the CDR3 is TGTGCCAGCAGCGATCGAGGGAACACCGGGGAGCTGTTTTTT. Amino acid sequence: CASSDRGNTGELFF.

This chain joins TRBV7-2 and TRBJ2-7, with 10 positions matching TRBD2. The CDR3 contains 15 residues. V lost 3 bases, J lost 0 bases, and 2 bases stayed unmatched. CDR1 and CDR2 from the germline V gene are SGHTA and FQGNSA. CDR3: CASSLSSGGSYEQYF. CDR3 in DNA: TGTGCCAGCAGCTTGTCTAGCGGGGGCTCCTACGAGCAGTACTTC. Filled out from reference TRBV7-2 and TRBJ2-7, the complete variable domain reads GAGVSQSPSNKVTEKGKDVELRCDPISGHTALYWYRQSLGQGLEFLIYFQGNSAPDKSGLPSDRFSAERTGGSVSTLTIQRTQQEDSAVYLCASSLSSGGSYEQYFGPGTRLTVT.

This clone was detected once. This rearrangement joins TRBV21-1 to TRBJ1-2; TRBD1 is the table's D call, not checked against the DNA. TRBV21-1 counts as a pseudogene. This CDR3 comprises 15 residues. The CDR3 sequence: CASHELYRPPYGYTF. The CDR3 nucleotides are TGTGCCAGCCACGAGCTCTACAGACCCCCCTATGGCTACACCTTC.

This chain connects TRBV5-5 to TRBJ1-4; the match to TRBD1 covers 9 bases. This CDR3 spans 14 amino acids. Losses at the gene ends were 4 bases for V and 8 bases for J; bases not matched to a gene: 6. The germline V gene encodes CDR1 SGHKS and CDR2 YYEKEE (reference sequence). The CDR3 bases are TGTGCCAGCAGCGAACAGGGGGCCCCGGAAAAACTGTTTTTT. Translated, it gives CASSEQGAPEKLFF.

The J gene is TRBJ2-2, the V gene TRBV2; D is unclear. Germline V CDR1 and CDR2: SNHLY, FYNNEI. The length of the CDR3 is 14 residues. With 2 bases removed from V and 4 bases from J, the gap between germline ends came to 8 bases. CDR3 amino acids: CASSETHSTGELFF. The CDR3 nucleotides read TGTGCCAGCAGTGAAACTCATTCCACCGGGGAGCTGTTTTTT.

The chain is built from TRBV7-2 and TRBJ2-1; 16 bases are shared with TRBD2. The CDR3 runs 14 residues. The V gene end was trimmed by 3 bases and the J gene end by 16 bases; junction bases not matched to a gene: 6. Per the germline V gene, CDR1 is SGHTA and CDR2 is FQGNSA. In DNA form, the CDR3 reads TGTGCCAGCAGCTTGGGGACTAGCGGGGGGGCTTCCTTCTTC. Amino acid sequence: CASSLGTSGGASFF.

The chain employs TRBV15 and TRBJ2-3; 7 bases map to TRBD2. CDR1 and CDR2 from the germline V gene are LNHNV and YYDKDF (reference sequence). The CDR3 is 15 residues long. V shed 0 bases, J shed 2 bases, and the junction held 2 bases outside the gene matches. The CDR3 nucleotides are TGTGCCACCAGCAGAGAGGGGAGGGACACAGATACGCAGTATTTT. Translated: CATSREGRDTDTQYF.

This clone occurred a few times. The chain uses TRBV6-5 and TRBJ1-2; D is unresolved. Germline CDR1 and CDR2: MNHEY and SVGAGI. The CDR3 extends over 12 amino acids. V lost 6 bases to trimming and J lost 4 bases, with 9 bases between them. The CDR3 bases are TGTGCCAGCAGGGAGTTTGGCTATGGCTACACCTTC. This sequence encodes CASREFGYGYTF.

The V gene is TRBV27, the J gene TRBJ1-1, with 8 positions matching TRBD1. Trimming removed 5 bases from V and 5 bases from J; junction bases left unmatched: 7. Germline V gene data show CDR1 as MNHEY and CDR2 as SMNVEV (reference sequence). CDR3 length: 14 residues. Here the CDR3 DNA reads TGTGCCAGCAGTCGCAGGGGGCGCGGGACTGAAGCTTTCTTT. Amino acid sequence: CASSRRGRGTEAFF.